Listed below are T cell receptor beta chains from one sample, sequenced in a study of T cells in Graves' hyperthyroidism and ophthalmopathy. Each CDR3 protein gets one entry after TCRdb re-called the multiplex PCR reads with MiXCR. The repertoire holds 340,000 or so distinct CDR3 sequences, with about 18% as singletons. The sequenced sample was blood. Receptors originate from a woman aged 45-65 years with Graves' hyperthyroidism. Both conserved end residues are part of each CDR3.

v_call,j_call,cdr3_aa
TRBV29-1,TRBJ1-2,CSVEPTGGASYGYTF
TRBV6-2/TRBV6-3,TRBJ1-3,CATSRNSGNTIYF
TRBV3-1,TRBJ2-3,CASSRGLATDTQYF
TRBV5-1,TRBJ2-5,CASSGSGLLSSETQYF
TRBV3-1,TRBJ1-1,CASSQEGQGAEAFF
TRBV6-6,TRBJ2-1,CASSYAGASPYNEQFF
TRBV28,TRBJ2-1,CASSLTSGRLESSYNEQFF
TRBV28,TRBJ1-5,CASSKDFNQPQHF
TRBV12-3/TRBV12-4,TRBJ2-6,CASSLGTAIANVLTF
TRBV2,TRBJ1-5,CASTYGQGGEPQHF
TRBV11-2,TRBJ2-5,CASSFEWDRENRETQYF
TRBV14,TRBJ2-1,CASSQDFYNEQFF
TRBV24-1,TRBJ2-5,CATSDLRQGEETQYF
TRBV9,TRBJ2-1,CASSVAGTNEQFF
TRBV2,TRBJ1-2,CASRVGTGGADGYTF
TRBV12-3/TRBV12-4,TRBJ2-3,CASSPRLAGGPDTQYF
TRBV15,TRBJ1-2,CATSRELGVWDGYTF
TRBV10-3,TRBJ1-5,CAINDGYGNQPQHF
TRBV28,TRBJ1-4,CASSRRATNEKLFF
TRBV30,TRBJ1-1,CAWSLPNTEAFF
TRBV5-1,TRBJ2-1,CVSSYGGGAYNEQFF
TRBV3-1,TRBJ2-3,CASSQDARGLAATDTQYF
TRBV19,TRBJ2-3,CASIGQGSADTQYF
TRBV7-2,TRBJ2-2,CASSRTSTGELFF
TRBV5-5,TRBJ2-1,CASSLGGTGWGNEQFF
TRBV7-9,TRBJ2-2,CASSPAGFDTGELFF
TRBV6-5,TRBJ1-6,CASSIQAPHNSPLHF
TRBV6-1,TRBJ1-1,CASSPTGAGTEAFF
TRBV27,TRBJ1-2,CASSSLQGGSLNYGYTF
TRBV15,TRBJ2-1,CATSQGLAEGMNEQFF
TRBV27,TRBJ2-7,CASSYPDRLYEQYF
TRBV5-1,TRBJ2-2,CASSFSGLAGELFF
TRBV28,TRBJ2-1,CASSTPRGTGTWIAGAYEQFF
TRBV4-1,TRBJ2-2,CASSPDIANTGELFF
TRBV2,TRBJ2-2,CASRSDSTGELFF
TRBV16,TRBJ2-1,CASSQPVTGYNEQFF
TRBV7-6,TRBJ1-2,CASSDPGQSYGYTF
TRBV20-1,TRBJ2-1,CSARAGGGNEQFF
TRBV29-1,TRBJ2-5,CSVEGLQTQETQYF
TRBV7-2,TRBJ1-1,CASSLGQGVGTEASF
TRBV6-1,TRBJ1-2,CASSQNQGAYGYTF
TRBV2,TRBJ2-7,CASRATSGVYEQYF